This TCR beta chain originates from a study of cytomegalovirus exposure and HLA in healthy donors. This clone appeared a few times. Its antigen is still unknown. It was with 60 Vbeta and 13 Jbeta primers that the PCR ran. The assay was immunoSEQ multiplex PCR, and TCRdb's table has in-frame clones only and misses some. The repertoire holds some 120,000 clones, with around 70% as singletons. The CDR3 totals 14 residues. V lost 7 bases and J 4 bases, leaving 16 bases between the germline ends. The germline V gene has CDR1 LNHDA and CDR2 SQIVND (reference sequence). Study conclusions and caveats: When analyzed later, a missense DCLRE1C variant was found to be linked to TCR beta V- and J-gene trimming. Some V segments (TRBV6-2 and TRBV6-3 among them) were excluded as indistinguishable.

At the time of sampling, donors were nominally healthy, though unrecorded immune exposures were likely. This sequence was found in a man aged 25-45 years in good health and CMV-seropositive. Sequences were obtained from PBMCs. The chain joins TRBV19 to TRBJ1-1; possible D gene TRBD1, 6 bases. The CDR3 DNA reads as TGTGCCAGTATGGGGGGGGCCCGGGGCACTGAAGCTTTCTTT. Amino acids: CASMGGARGTEAFF.